The T cell receptor (beta chain) under discussion was sequenced for a study of T cell repertoires in cytomegalovirus infection. About the study: CMV epitopes used comprised recently identified HLA-C-restricted ones and well-studied HLA-B-restricted ones. Through public TCR beta signatures, both CMV infection and matching HLA type were indicated.

From germline, CDR1 is MGHRA and CDR2 YSYEKL. This CDR3 contains 13 residues. Trimming stripped 2 bases from V and 5 bases from J, with 7 bases between. Study findings and constraints: Of the TCR beta families, the public ones yielded a cumulative frequency that identified carriers of CMV plus the relevant HLA. Dominant in the ex vivo response were TCR beta clonotypes restricted by HLA-C and specific for CMV.

TCRdb reprocessed the reads via MiXCR and lists one record per CDR3 protein. The sample includes approximately 340,000 distinct CDR3 sequences, almost 30% of them seen just once. This clonotype was counted once. The antigen is not known. The source was cultured PBMCs, collected from culture after CMV antigen stimulation. This receptor was obtained from a human donor in good health (CMV status not recorded). Some clones in this sample may be carry-over from other donors' samples. The chain joins TRBV4-1 to TRBJ1-3, with unresolved D. The CDR3 reads CASSQTSRNTIYF. The CDR3 nucleotides are TGCGCCAGCAGCCAAACGTCCCGAAACACCATATATTTT.